Each of the 14 T cell receptor beta chains below was sequenced from the same sample in a study of stem cell transplantation in POMP-related autoinflammatory disease. The study's findings and limits: A trend toward lower repertoire diversity and greater clonality appeared in every analyzed T-cell subset of PRAID patients. Patients with PRAID showed a restricted number of unique TRB V-J gene pairings.

The method was immunoSEQ multiplex PCR; TCRdb's version includes in-frame clones alone and lacks a portion of them. This sample yields under 11,000 clones, of which around nine tenths are seen a single time; roughly 54% belongs to the top ten. Their antigens are not known. Sequencing used CD8+ T cells from PBMCs, obtained before stem cell transplantation. These receptors all come from a human donor with POMP-related autoinflammation and immune dysregulation (PRAID).

This chain connects TRBV9 to TRBJ2-7; 9 nucleotides agree with TRBD1. The J segment lost 2 bases and the V segment lost 4 bases, leaving 4 bases of the junction unmatched. Germline-derived CDR1 and CDR2 are SGDLS and YYNGEE. The CDR3 extends over 14 amino acids. The CDR3 loop is CASSTGQGTYEQYF. The CDR3, as DNA: TGTGCCAGCAGCACCGGACAGGGGACCTACGAGCAGTACTTC.

V is TRBV6-5 and J is TRBJ1-5; D is perhaps TRBD1 (5 bases). CDR3 length equals 14 residues. Germline-derived CDR1 and CDR2 are MNHEY and SVGAGI. V gave up 5 bases and J gave up 2 bases, with 10 bases separating them. The CDR3 DNA follows: TGTGCCAGCAGTGATAGGGGAGGCAATCAGCCCCAGCATTTT. It codes for CASSDRGGNQPQHF.

This chain connects TRBV27 to TRBJ1-4; 7 nucleotides agree with TRBD1. This CDR3 contains 15 residues. Trimming removed 3 bases from V and 5 bases from J; junction bases left unmatched: 6. Germline values: CDR1 MNHEY, CDR2 SMNVEV (reference sequence). CDR3 loop: CASSFLGQINEKLFF. CDR3 nucleotides: TGTGCCAGCAGTTTTTTGGGACAGATAAATGAAAAACTGTTTTTT.

This clone was seen only a few times. The rearrangement joins TRBV27 to TRBJ2-7; D may be TRBD2 (5 bases). V lost 6 bases, J lost 4 bases, and 19 bases lay in between. Germline CDR1 reads MNHEY; CDR2 reads SMNVEV (reference sequence). The CDR3 contains 15 residues. CDR3 coding DNA: TGTGCCAGCAGCCGCGGACTCGAGGGTCCGTACGAGCAGTACTTC. Translated: CASSRGLEGPYEQYF.

The chain links TRBV7-9 to TRBJ2-1; D might be TRBD2 (5 bases). The V and J ends lost 4 bases and 12 bases respectively, with 31 bases between them. The germline V gene encodes CDR1 SEHNR and CDR2 FQNEAQ (reference sequence). This CDR3 is 18 amino acids long. CDR3 amino acids: CASSSLLAEVTPTSGQFF. The CDR3 DNA follows: TGTGCCAGCAGCTCGCTGCTGGCAGAAGTAACTCCTACTAGTGGGCAGTTCTTC.

The chain is built from TRBV30 and TRBJ1-2, with unresolved D. Trimming pared 4 bases from V and 4 bases from J, leaving 16 bases between. The CDR3 has 14 residues. CDR1 and CDR2 (germline): GTSNPN, SVGIG (reference sequence). CDR3 nucleotides: TGTGCCTGGATGGGGAGCAGCAGCTTCTATGGCTACACCTTC. This codes for CAWMGSSSFYGYTF.

The rearrangement links TRBV19 to TRBJ1-2; D gene ambiguous. Trimming removed 3 bases at V and 0 bases at J, with 5 bases between. The CDR3 sequence is 13 residues long. From germline, CDR1 is LNHDA and CDR2 SQIVND (reference sequence). The CDR3 bases are TGTGCCAGTAGTATTGCAGCTAACTATGGCTACACCTTC. It specifies CASSIAANYGYTF. The whole variable domain, filled in from reference TRBV19 and TRBJ1-2, reads DGGITQSPKYLFRKEGQNVTLSCEQNLNHDAMYWYRQDPGQGLRLIYYSQIVNDFQKGDIAEGYSVSREKKESFPLTVTSAQKNPTAFYLCASSIAANYGYTFGSGTRLTVV.

DNA of the CDR3: TGCGCCAGCAGCCCCGGGCCAAGGGGGATTGAAAAACTGTTTTTT. As protein: CASSPGPRGIEKLFF. This chain links TRBV4-1 with TRBJ1-4; the D gene is possibly TRBD1 (6 bases). Trimming pared 4 bases from V and 7 bases from J, leaving 16 bases between. Germline V gene data show CDR1 as MGHRA and CDR2 as YSYEKL. CDR3 size: 15 residues.

DNA of the CDR3: TGTGCCAGCTTGTCAGGGGTTGATCAGCCCCAGCATTTT. This gives the protein CASLSGVDQPQHF. This sequence joins TRBV2 and TRBJ1-5; possibly TRBD1 for D (6 bases). The CDR3 has 13 amino acids. With 8 bases removed from V and 5 bases from J, the gap between germline ends came to 13 bases. CDR1 and CDR2 from the germline V gene are SNHLY and FYNNEI.

The chain carries TRBV5-6 and TRBJ2-7; D unresolved. Germline loops: CDR1 SGHDT, CDR2 YYEEEE. The CDR3 has 12 amino acids. V was cut by 4 bases and J by 5 bases, with 10 bases left in between. The CDR3 spells CASSLRTDEQYF. Written as DNA, the CDR3 is TGTGCCAGCAGCCTCAGGACCGACGAGCAGTACTTC.

The chain employs TRBV13 and TRBJ2-3; TRBD2 is a possible D gene (6 bases). The V end was cut by 4 bases, the J end by 5 bases, with 16 bases between. CDR3 length: 15 residues. Germline CDR1 reads PRHDT; CDR2 reads FYEKMQ (reference sequence). This CDR3 reads CASSSTLDGGDTQYF. CDR3 bases: TGTGCCAGCAGCTCCACCCTCGACGGGGGAGATACGCAGTATTTT.

The V and J genes are TRBV7-9 and TRBJ2-7; a weak D match, TRBD2 (5 bases). Germline V gene sequence: CDR1 SEHNR, CDR2 FQNEAQ (reference sequence). V was cut by 0 bases and J by 2 bases, with 8 bases left in between. The CDR3 consists of 14 residues. The CDR3 sequence: CASSLARVPYEQYF. Here the CDR3 DNA reads TGTGCCAGCAGCTTAGCGCGGGTTCCCTACGAGCAGTACTTC.

The chain carries TRBV13 and TRBJ2-7; TRBD2 matches at 8 bases. J was trimmed by 7 bases and V by 5 bases; bases with no gene match: 7. There are 13 residues in the CDR3. Germline lookup yields CDR1 PRHDT and CDR2 FYEKMQ (reference sequence). The CDR3, as DNA: TGTGCCAGCAGCGTCGGGGGGGCCATTGAGCAGTACTTC. Residues: CASSVGGAIEQYF.

In DNA form, the CDR3 reads TGTGCCAGCAGCCCCGCCCGGGGGGCGGTTAATGAAAAACTGTTTTTT. It encodes CASSPARGAVNEKLFF. V is TRBV7-9 and J is TRBJ1-4; D possibly corresponds to TRBD1 (6 bases). In germline, CDR1 is SEHNR, CDR2 FQNEAQ (reference sequence). V lost 5 bases to trimming and J lost 4 bases, with 17 bases between them. The CDR3 extends over 16 amino acids.